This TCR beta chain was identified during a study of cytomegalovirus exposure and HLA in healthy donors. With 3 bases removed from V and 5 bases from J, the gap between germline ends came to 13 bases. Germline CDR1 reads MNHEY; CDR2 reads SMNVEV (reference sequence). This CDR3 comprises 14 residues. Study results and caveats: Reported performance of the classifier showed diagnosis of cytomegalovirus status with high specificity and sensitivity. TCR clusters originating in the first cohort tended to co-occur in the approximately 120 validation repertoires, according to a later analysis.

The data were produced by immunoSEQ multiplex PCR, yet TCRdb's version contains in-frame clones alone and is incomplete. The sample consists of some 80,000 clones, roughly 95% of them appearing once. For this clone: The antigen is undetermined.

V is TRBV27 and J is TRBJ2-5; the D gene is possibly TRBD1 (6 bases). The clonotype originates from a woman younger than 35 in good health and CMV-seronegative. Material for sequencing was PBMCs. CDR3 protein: CASSFHGTRETQYF. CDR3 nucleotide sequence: TGTGCCAGCAGTTTCCACGGGACACGGGAGACCCAGTACTTC.